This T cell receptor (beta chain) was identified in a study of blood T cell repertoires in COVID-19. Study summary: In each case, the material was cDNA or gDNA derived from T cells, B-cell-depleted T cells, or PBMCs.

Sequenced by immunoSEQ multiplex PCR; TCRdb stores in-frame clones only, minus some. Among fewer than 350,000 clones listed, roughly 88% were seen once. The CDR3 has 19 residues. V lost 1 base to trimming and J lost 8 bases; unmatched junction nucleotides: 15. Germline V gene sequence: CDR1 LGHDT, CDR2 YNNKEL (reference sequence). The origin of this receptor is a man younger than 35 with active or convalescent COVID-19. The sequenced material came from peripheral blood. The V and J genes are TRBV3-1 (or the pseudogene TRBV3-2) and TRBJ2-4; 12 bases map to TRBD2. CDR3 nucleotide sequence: TGTGCCAGCAGCCAAGTCTTTTCCCTAGCGGGGGGGCCGGTAGACATTCAGTACTTC. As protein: CASSQVFSLAGGPVDIQYF.